The 21 T cell receptor beta chains in this list originate from one sample, sequenced in a study of cytomegalovirus exposure and HLA in healthy donors. The PCR employed 60 Vbeta primers together with 13 Jbeta primers. Clones were sequenced by immunoSEQ multiplex PCR, and TCRdb holds only the in-frame ones, with some missing. Among about 130,000 clones listed, roughly 80% were seen once. Input material: PBMCs. The receptor source for this set is a woman aged 45 to 65 in good health and CMV-seronegative.

J is TRBJ2-2 and V is TRBV7-7; D unresolved. CDR3 length equals 15 residues. Trimming removed 2 bases at V and 1 base at J, with 8 bases between. Germline V gives CDR1 SSHAT, CDR2 FNYEAQ (reference sequence). The CDR3 reads CASSLLAENTGELFF. Written as DNA, the CDR3 is TGTGCCAGCAGCTTACTCGCGGAGAACACCGGGGAGCTGTTTTTT. The full variable domain, its missing parts supplied by reference TRBV7-7 and TRBJ2-2, is GAGVSQSPRYKVTKRGQDVTLRCDPISSHATLYWYQQALGQGPEFLTYFNYEAQPDKSGLPSDRFSAERPEGSISTLTIQRTEQRDSAMYRCASSLLAENTGELFFGEGSRLTVL.

This chain's CDR3 is CASSLNRVVNEQYF. The CDR3 DNA follows: TGTGCCAGCAGTTTAAACAGGGTTGTCAACGAGCAGTACTTC. J is TRBJ2-7 and V is TRBV27; perhaps TRBD1 as D (6 bases). The CDR3 covers 14 residues. Germline CDR1 MNHEY, CDR2 SMNVEV (reference sequence). Trimming removed 2 bases from V and 5 bases from J, with 13 bases in between.

The chain has TRBV7-9 and TRBJ1-1; tentative D call: TRBD1 (5 bases). The germline V gene has CDR1 SEHNR and CDR2 FQNEAQ (reference sequence). CDR3 length: 14 residues. V lost 3 bases and J lost 1, with 9 bases in between. The CDR3 is CASSLGGGNTEAFF. For the CDR3, the DNA is TGTGCCAGCAGCTTGGGGGGTGGGAACACTGAAGCTTTCTTT. Combining the CDR3 with reference TRBV7-9 and TRBJ1-1 gives the whole variable domain DTGVSQNPRHKITKRGQNVTFRCDPISEHNRLYWYRQTLGQGPEFLTYFQNEAQLEKSRLLSDRFSAERPKGSFSTLEIQRTEQGDSAMYLCASSLGGGNTEAFFGQGTRLTVV.

This rearrangement joins TRBV19 to TRBJ1-3; 8 positions match TRBD1. Germline CDR1 reads LNHDA; CDR2 reads SQIVND (reference sequence). Trimming cost V 6 bases and J 2 bases; bases outside gene matches: 12. This CDR3 spans 17 amino acids. As DNA, the CDR3 is TGTGCCAGTAGGAGGGGAGGTGGACAGGGCACTGGAAACACCATATATTTT. Translated: CASRRGGGQGTGNTIYF.

The genes are TRBV19 and TRBJ2-7, with D perhaps matching TRBD2 (6 bases). The CDR3 runs 15 residues. CDR1 is LNHDA and CDR2 is SQIVND in the germline V gene (reference sequence). V lost 7 bases to trimming and J lost 0 bases, with 16 bases between them. CDR3 in DNA: TGTGCCAGTACTCCGTCCCGGGAGCGCTCCTACGAGCAGTACTTC. Its protein product is CASTPSRERSYEQYF.

The V call is TRBV11-2, the J call TRBJ2-1, with 10 bases identical to TRBD1. Germline V CDR1 and CDR2: SGHAT, FQNNGV. The V segment lost 5 bases and the J segment 6 bases; nucleotides outside the gene matches: 1. CDR3 length: 13 amino acids. The DNA of the CDR3 is TGTGCCAGCAGCGGGACAGGGGTCAATGAGCAGTTCTTC. It yields the protein CASSGTGVNEQFF.

V is TRBV21-1 and J is TRBJ1-2; TRBD1 reflects the table's D call only, with no check against the DNA. TRBV21-1 is given as a pseudogene. This CDR3 contains 14 residues. Here the CDR3 reads CASSRTGPNYGYTF. Here the CDR3 DNA reads TGTGCCAGCAGCAGGACAGGGCCTAACTATGGCTACACCTTC.

This chain uses TRBV14 with TRBJ2-5; unclear D gene. Trimming left V 3 bases short and J 5 bases short, with 13 bases between. Germline-derived CDR1 and CDR2 are SGHDN and FVKESK. The CDR3 is 14 residues long. The CDR3 reads CASSHRGFFETQYF. The CDR3, as DNA: TGTGCCAGCAGCCACCGCGGATTTTTCGAGACCCAGTACTTC.

The CDR3 coding sequence is TGTGCCAGCAGTTACTCCCGGGGGGATGGCTACACCTTC. It codes for CASSYSRGDGYTF. The gene calls are TRBV6-5 and TRBJ1-2; D might be TRBD1 (5 bases). The CDR3 consists of 13 residues. Germline CDR1 is MNHEY and CDR2 is SVGAGI. V was pared by 0 bases and J by 6 bases, with 8 bases between.

This sequence joins TRBV30 and TRBJ1-4; no reliable D call. This CDR3 contains 13 residues. Between the trimmed V and J ends, which lost 0 bases and 7 bases, there was a span of 9 bases. Germline V gives CDR1 GTSNPN, CDR2 SVGIG (reference sequence). CDR3 loop: CAWSVMAGEKLFF. CDR3 nucleotide sequence: TGTGCCTGGAGTGTAATGGCGGGTGAAAAACTGTTTTTT.

Details on this clone: The same CDR3 arises from other DNA sequences in this sample as well. The rearrangement uses TRBV19 and TRBJ1-2; unclear D gene. The germline V gene encodes CDR1 LNHDA and CDR2 SQIVND (reference sequence). Trimming removed 3 bases at V and 4 bases at J, with 15 bases between. The CDR3 length is 15 residues. CDR3 amino acids: CASSIDGEYLYGYTF. CDR3 DNA: TGTGCCAGTAGTATTGACGGAGAATACCTCTATGGCTACACCTTC.

The chain links TRBV4-3 to TRBJ2-7; the match to TRBD2 covers 8 bases. Germline trimming cut 0 bases from V and 3 bases from J; bases unmatched to any gene: 4. From germline, CDR1 is LGHNA and CDR2 YSLEER. This CDR3 contains 15 residues. The CDR3 region is CASSQEKGLGYEQYF. The CDR3 nucleotides are TGCGCCAGCAGCCAAGAAAAGGGACTAGGCTACGAGCAGTACTTC.

The chain carries TRBV7-8 and TRBJ2-7; the match to TRBD1 covers 10 bases. J was trimmed by 2 bases and V by 7 bases; bases with no gene match: 8. The CDR3 contains 15 residues. Germline V CDR1 and CDR2: SGHVS, FQNEAQ. This CDR3 is CASTTGTGATYEQYF. CDR3 DNA: TGTGCCAGCACCACTGGGACAGGGGCAACCTACGAGCAGTACTTC.

The J gene is TRBJ1-2, the V gene TRBV6-1; 8 bases map to TRBD1. Unmatched junction bases numbered 2, after V lost 2 bases and J lost 6 bases. The CDR3 extends over 13 amino acids. Germline loops: CDR1 MNHNS, CDR2 SASEGT. CDR3 in amino acids: CASSERTGHGYTF. DNA for the CDR3: TGTGCCAGCAGTGAAAGGACAGGGCATGGCTACACCTTC.

The chain uses TRBV19 and TRBJ1-1; D remains unclear. The CDR3 length is 14 residues. Germline V gene lookup returns CDR1 LNHDA and CDR2 SQIVND (reference sequence). Trimming stripped 3 bases from V and 0 bases from J, with 8 bases between. The CDR3 coding sequence is TGTGCCAGTAGTATGGGCAGTGTGAACACTGAAGCTTTCTTT. Translation: CASSMGSVNTEAFF.

The chain combines TRBV4-2 with TRBJ2-1; 9 positions agree with TRBD2. This CDR3 spans 20 amino acids. V was pared by 2 bases and J by 0 bases, with 14 bases of the junction left unmatched. Germline values: CDR1 LGHNA, CDR2 YNFKEQ. The CDR3 sequence: CASSQNPGTSTWGSYNEQFF. For the CDR3, the DNA is TGTGCCAGCAGCCAAAATCCAGGGACTAGCACCTGGGGCTCCTACAATGAGCAGTTCTTC.

This chain uses TRBV28 with TRBJ2-5; a weak D match, TRBD1 (6 bases). This CDR3 has 14 amino acids. Germline CDR1 reads MDHEN; CDR2 reads SYDVKM. Deletions cut 7 bases from V and 5 bases from J, with 17 bases between. DNA for the CDR3: TGTGCCAGCACCCTAGTACAGGGTAGTGAGACCCAGTACTTC. Residues: CASTLVQGSETQYF.

The chain carries TRBV27 and TRBJ1-6, with 11 nucleotides matching TRBD1. The CDR3 consists of 17 residues. With 8 bases clipped from V and 2 bases from J, the junction kept 8 bases outside the gene matches. CDR1 is MNHEY and CDR2 is SMNVEV in the germline V gene (reference sequence). This chain's CDR3 is CASSSGTGGAYNSPLHF. DNA for the CDR3: TGTGCCAGCTCGTCCGGGACAGGGGGGGCCTATAATTCACCCCTCCACTTT.

The chain employs TRBV4-2 and TRBJ1-1, with D possibly matching TRBD1 (6 bases). From germline, CDR1 is LGHNA and CDR2 YNFKEQ. The CDR3 is made up of 15 amino acids. Trimming took off 2 bases at V and 1 base at J, with 11 bases between the two ends. The chain's CDR3 is CASSQSDRKNTEAFF. The CDR3 bases are TGTGCCAGCAGCCAATCGGACAGAAAGAACACTGAAGCTTTCTTT.

J is TRBJ2-1 and V is TRBV13; 13 nucleotides agree with TRBD2. V trimming: 3 bases; J trimming: 10 bases; junction bases outside the gene matches: 9. In germline, CDR1 is PRHDT, CDR2 FYEKMQ (reference sequence). The CDR3 totals 16 residues. CDR3 protein: CASSFSGLAGVGEQFF. The CDR3 coding sequence is TGTGCCAGCAGCTTTAGTGGACTAGCGGGAGTAGGCGAGCAGTTCTTC.

V usage is TRBV7-6 and J usage is TRBJ2-1; 8 bases map to TRBD2. CDR1 is SGHVS, CDR2 FNYEAQ, per germline. This CDR3 contains 16 residues. The V segment lost 1 base and the J segment 1 base; nucleotides outside the gene matches: 3. The CDR3: CASSLVVAGSYNEQFF. The CDR3 bases are TGTGCCAGCAGCTTAGTGGTAGCGGGGTCCTACAATGAGCAGTTCTTC.